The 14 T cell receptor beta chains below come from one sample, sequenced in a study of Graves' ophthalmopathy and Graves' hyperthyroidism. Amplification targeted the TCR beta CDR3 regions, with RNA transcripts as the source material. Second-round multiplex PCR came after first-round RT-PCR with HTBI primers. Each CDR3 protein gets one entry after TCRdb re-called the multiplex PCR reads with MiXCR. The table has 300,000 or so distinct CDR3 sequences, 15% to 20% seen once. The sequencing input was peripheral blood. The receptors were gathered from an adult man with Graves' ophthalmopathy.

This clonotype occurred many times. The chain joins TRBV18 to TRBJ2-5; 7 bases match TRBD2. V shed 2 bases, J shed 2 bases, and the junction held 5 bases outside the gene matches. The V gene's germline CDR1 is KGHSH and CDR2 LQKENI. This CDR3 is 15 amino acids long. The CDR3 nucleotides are TGTGCCAGCTCACCATCCCCTAGCGGACAAGAGACCCAGTACTTC. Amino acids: CASSPSPSGQETQYF.

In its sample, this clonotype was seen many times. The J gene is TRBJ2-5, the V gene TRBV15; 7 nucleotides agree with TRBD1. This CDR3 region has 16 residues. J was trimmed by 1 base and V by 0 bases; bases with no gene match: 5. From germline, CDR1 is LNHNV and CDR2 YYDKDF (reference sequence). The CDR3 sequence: CATSRDRDSFQETQYF. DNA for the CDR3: TGTGCCACCAGCAGAGACCGGGACAGCTTCCAAGAGACCCAGTACTTC.

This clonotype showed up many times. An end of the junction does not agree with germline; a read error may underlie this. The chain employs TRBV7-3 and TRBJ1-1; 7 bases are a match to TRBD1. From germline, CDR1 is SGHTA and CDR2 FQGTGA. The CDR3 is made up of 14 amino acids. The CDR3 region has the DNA TGTGCCGGCAGACGGGACAGAGGGAACACTGAAGCTTTCTTT. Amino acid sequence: CAGRRDRGNTEAFF. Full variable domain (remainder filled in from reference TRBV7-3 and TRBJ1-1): GAGVSQTPSNKVTEKGKYVELRCDPISGHTALYWYRQSLGQGPEFLIYFQGTGAADDSGLPNDRFFAVRPEGSVSTLKIQRTERGDSAVYLCAGRRDRGNTEAFFGQGTRLTVV.

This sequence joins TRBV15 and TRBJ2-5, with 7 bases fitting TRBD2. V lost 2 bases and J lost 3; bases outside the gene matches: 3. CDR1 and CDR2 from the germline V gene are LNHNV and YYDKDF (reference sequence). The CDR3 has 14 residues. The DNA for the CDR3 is TGTGCCACCAGCAGACCAGGACTAGAAGAGACCCAGTACTTC. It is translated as CATSRPGLEETQYF.

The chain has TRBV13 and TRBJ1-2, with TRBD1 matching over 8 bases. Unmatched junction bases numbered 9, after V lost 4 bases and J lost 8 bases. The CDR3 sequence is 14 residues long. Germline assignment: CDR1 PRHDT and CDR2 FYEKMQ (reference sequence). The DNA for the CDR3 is TGTGCCAGCAGCTCGGGGACAGGCCCGAGAGGCTACACCTTC. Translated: CASSSGTGPRGYTF.

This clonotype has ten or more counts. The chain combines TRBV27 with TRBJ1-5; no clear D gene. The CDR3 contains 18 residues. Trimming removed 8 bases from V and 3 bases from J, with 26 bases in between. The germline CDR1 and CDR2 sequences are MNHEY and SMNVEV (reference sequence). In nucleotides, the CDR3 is TGTGCCAGCCGCGAGACCGCCGCTCCCCGAGCCTCCAATCAGCCCCAGCATTTT. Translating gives CASRETAAPRASNQPQHF.

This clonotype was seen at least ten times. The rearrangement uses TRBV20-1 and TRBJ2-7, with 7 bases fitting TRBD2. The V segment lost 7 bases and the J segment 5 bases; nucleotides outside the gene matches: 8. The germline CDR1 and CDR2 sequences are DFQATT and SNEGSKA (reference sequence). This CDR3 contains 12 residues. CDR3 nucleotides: TGCAGTGGTATTGGGAGGGCGAACGAGCAGTACTTC. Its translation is CSGIGRANEQYF.

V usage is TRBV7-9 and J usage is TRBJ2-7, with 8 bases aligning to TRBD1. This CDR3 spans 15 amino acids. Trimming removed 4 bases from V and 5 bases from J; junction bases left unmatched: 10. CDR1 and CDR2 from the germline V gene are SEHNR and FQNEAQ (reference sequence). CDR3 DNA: TGTGCCAGCAGCTCCCTATCAGGGGGCCCAAACGAGCAGTACTTC. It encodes CASSSLSGGPNEQYF. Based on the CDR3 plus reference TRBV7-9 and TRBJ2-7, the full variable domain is DTGVSQNPRHKITKRGQNVTFRCDPISEHNRLYWYRQTLGQGPEFLTYFQNEAQLEKSRLLSDRFSAERPKGSFSTLEIQRTEQGDSAMYLCASSSLSGGPNEQYFGPGTRLTVT.

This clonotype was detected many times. CDR3 amino acids: CASGRTLNYGYTF. DNA of the CDR3: TGTGCCAGCGGGCGGACGCTGAACTATGGCTACACCTTC. The V gene is TRBV6-4, the J gene TRBJ1-2; unclear D gene. Between the trimmed V and J ends, which lost 8 bases and 2 bases, there was a span of 12 bases. The germline gives CDR1 MRHNA, CDR2 SNTAGT. This CDR3 region has 13 residues.

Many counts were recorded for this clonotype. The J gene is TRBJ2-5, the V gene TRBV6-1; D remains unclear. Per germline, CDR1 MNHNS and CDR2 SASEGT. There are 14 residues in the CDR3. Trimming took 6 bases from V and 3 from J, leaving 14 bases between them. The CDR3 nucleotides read TGTGCCAGCAGCCAAGGATGTGGTGAAGAGACCCAGTACTTC. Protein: CASSQGCGEETQYF.

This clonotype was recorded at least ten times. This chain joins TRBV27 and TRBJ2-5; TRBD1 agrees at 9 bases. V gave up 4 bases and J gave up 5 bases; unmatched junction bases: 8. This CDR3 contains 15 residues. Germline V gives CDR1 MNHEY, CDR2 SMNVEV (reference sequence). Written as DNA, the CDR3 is TGTGCCAGCAGTTCGAAACAGGGGGCTTGGGAGACCCAGTACTTC. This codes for CASSSKQGAWETQYF.

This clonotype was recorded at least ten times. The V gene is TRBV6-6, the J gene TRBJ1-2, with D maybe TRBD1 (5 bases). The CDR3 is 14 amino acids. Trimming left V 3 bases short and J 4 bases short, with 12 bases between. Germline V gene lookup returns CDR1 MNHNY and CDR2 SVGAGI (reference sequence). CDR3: CASSYLPGSYGYTF. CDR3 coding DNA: TGTGCCAGCAGTTATCTTCCAGGGTCCTATGGCTACACCTTC.

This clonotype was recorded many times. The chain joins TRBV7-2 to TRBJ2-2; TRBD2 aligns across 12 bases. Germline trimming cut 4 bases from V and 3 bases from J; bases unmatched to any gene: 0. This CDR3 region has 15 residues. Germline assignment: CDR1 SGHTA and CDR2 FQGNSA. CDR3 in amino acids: CASSSSGRDTGELFF. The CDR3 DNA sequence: TGTGCCAGCAGCTCTAGCGGGAGGGACACCGGGGAGCTGTTTTTT. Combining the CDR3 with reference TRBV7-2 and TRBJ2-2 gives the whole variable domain GAGVSQSPSNKVTEKGKDVELRCDPISGHTALYWYRQSLGQGLEFLIYFQGNSAPDKSGLPSDRFSAERTGGSVSTLTIQRTQQEDSAVYLCASSSSGRDTGELFFGEGSRLTVL.

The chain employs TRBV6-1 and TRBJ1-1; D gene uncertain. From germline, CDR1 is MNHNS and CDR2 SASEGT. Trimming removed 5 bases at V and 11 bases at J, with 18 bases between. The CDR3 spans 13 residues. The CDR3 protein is CASSPREKTPAFF. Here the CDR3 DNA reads TGTGCCAGCAGTCCCCGGGAAAAGACCCCTGCTTTCTTT.